This T cell receptor (beta chain) was recorded in a study of OX40 agonist ivuxolimab in advanced cancers. Produced via immunoSEQ multiplex PCR; TCRdb's table is partial and in-frame only. Of 75,000 to 95,000 clones listed, 92% are singletons. The CDR3 runs 15 residues. From germline, CDR1 is SGHNT and CDR2 YENEEA. J gave up 3 bases and V 6 bases, and 5 bases lay outside the gene matches. The chain joins TRBV11-3 to TRBJ2-3; TRBD2 aligns across 11 bases. This TCR was recovered from an adult with an advanced solid tumor such as melanoma, head and neck, liver or kidney cancer. The source material was CD4+ or CD8+ T cells sorted from blood, sampled in a trial of the OX40 agonist ivuxolimab. The CDR3: CASRRGLAVTDTQYF. The DNA for the CDR3 is TGTGCCAGCAGAAGGGGACTAGCGGTAACAGATACGCAGTATTTT.